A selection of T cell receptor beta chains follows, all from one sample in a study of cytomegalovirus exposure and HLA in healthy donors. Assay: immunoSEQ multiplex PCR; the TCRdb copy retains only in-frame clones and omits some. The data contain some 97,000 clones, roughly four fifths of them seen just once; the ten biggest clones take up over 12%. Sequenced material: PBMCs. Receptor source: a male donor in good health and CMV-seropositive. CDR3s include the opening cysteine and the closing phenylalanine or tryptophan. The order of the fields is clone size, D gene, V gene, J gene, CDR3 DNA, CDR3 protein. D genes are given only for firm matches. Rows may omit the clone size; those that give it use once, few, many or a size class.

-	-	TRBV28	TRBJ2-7	TGTGCCAGCAGTATCCCGGACAGTTACGAGCAGTACTTC	CASSIPDSYEQYF
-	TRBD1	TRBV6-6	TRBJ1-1	TGTGCCAGCAATCGACAGGGGGCAGGCACTGAAGCTTTCTTT	CASNRQGAGTEAFF
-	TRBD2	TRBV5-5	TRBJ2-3	TGTGCCAGCAGCGAACTAGCGCCCGCCGTGGATACGCAGTATTTT	CASSELAPAVDTQYF
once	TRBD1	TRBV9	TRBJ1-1	TGTGCCAGCAGCGTAGGGACAGGGACTGAAGCTTTCTTT	CASSVGTGTEAFF
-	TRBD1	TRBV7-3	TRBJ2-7	TGTGCCAGCGGGGAAAACAGGGGCTCCTACGAGCAGTACTTC	CASGENRGSYEQYF
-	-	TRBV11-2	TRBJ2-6	TGTGCCAGCAGCTTCGACAGCTCTGGGGCCAACGTCCTGACTTTC	CASSFDSSGANVLTF
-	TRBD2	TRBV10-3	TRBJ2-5	TGTGCCATCAGTATGGGAGGGGAGACCCAGTACTTC	CAISMGGETQYF
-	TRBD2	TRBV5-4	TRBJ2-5	TGTGCCAGCAGCCCTGGGACTAGCGGGGTGGAGACCCAGTACTTC	CASSPGTSGVETQYF
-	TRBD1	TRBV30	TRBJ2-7	TGTGCCTGTACCGACAGGGGGGACGAGCAGTACTTC	CACTDRGDEQYF
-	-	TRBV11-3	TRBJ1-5	TGTGCCAGCAGCCAGCTCGGGGGGCCCCAGCATTTT	CASSQLGGPQHF
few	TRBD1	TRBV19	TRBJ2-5	TGTGCCAGTAGTATACATATGGACAGGGGGGATGGGTCATGGGAGACCCAGTACTTC	CASSIHMDRGDGSWETQYF
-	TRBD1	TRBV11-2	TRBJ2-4	TGTGCCAGCAGTCCGAAGACAGGGCCGTCTCAGTACTTC	CASSPKTGPSQYF
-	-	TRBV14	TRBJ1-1	TGTGCCAGCAGCCAGATACATTACCTCATACAGGCTGAAGCTTTCTTT	CASSQIHYLIQAEAFF
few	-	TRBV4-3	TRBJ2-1	TGCGCCAGCAGCCAATCAGGGGATACCTACAATGAGCAGTTCTTC	CASSQSGDTYNEQFF
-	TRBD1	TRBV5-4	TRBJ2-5	TGTGCCAGCAGCTACAGGGGGGAAGAGACCCAGTACTTC	CASSYRGEETQYF
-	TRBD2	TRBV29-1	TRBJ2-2	TGCAGCGTTGAATTGACTAGCATGGCCGGGGAGCTGTTTTTT	CSVELTSMAGELFF
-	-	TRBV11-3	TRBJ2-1	TGTGCCAGCAGCTTAGTTGGGGAGTCCTACAATGAGCAGTTCTTC	CASSLVGESYNEQFF
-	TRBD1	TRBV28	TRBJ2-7	TGTGCCAGCAAACGGGACAGGGACTTCTACGAGCAGTACTTC	CASKRDRDFYEQYF
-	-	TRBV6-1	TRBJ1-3	TGTGCCAGCAGTCCAGTAGACAGTGGAAACACCATATATTTT	CASSPVDSGNTIYF
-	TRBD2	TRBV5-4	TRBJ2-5	TGTGCCAGCAGCTTGGCCGGGGGGTGGGAAGAGACCCAGTACTTC	CASSLAGGWEETQYF
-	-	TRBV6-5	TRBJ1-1	TGTGCCAGCAGTTTCCAGGGAGGCACTGAAGCTTTCTTT	CASSFQGGTEAFF
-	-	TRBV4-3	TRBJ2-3	TGCGCCAGCAGCCAAGAGGGGGGAATCACAGATACGCAGTATTTT	CASSQEGGITDTQYF
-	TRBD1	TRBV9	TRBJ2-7	TGTGCCAGCAGCGCCACAGGGGTCAGCTACGAGCAGTACTTC	CASSATGVSYEQYF
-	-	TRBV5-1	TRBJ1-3	TGCGCCAGCAGCTTGGTGTCGTCTGGAAACACCATATATTTT	CASSLVSSGNTIYF
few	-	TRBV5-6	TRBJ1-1	TGTGCCAGCAGCTTGGCCGGGGGGCAAGGCACTGAAGCTTTCTTT	CASSLAGGQGTEAFF
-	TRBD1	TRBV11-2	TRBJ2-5	TGTGCCAGCAGCCAAAACCCGACAGGGCTCGGGGAGACCCAGTACTTC	CASSQNPTGLGETQYF
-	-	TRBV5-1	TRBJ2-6	TGCGCCAGCAGCTTGGATCCACCCAGCTCTGGGGCCAACGTCCTGACTTTC	CASSLDPPSSGANVLTF
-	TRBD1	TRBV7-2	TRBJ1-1	TGTGCCAGCAGCACAGAGACAGGGGAAGCTTTCTTT	CASSTETGEAFF
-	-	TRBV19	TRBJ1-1	TGTGCCAGTACCCAGGAGGCGAACACTGAAGCTTTCTTT	CASTQEANTEAFF
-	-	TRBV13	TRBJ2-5	TGTGCCAGCAGCTTAGAGTACCGGGAAGGGACCCAGTACTTC	CASSLEYREGTQYF
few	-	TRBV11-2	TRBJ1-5	TGTGCCAGCAGCTTAGGGCAGGGGATCAATCAGCCCCAGCATTTT	CASSLGQGINQPQHF
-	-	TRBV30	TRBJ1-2	TGTGCCTGGAGTGTCGGGGGTGGCTACACCTTC	CAWSVGGGYTF
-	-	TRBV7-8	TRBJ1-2	TGTGCCAGCAGCTTAATGACAGGTGCTAACTATGGCTACACCTTC	CASSLMTGANYGYTF
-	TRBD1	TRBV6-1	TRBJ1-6	TGTGCCAGCTTACACAGGGGGCGGAATTCACCCCTCCACTTT	CASLHRGRNSPLHF
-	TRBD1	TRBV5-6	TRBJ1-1	TGTGCCAGCACAATGGGGACAGGGACCCCGAACACTGAAGCTTTCTTT	CASTMGTGTPNTEAFF
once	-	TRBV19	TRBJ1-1	TGTGCCAGTAGTAATTTAGACACGAACACTGAAGCTTTCTTT	CASSNLDTNTEAFF
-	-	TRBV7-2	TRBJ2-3	TGTGCCAGCAGCCCGAGCGGGTACCGCGTGCATACGCAGTATTTT	CASSPSGYRVHTQYF
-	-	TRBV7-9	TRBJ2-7	TGTGCCAGCACCCTCGTATCTTGGCAGCGAAAATCCTACGAGCAGTACTTC	CASTLVSWQRKSYEQYF
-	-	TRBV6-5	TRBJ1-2	TGTGCCAGCAGTTACTCGCGGGGGTCTTCCTATGGCTACACCTTC	CASSYSRGSSYGYTF
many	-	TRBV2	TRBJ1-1	TGTGCCAGCAGGGAATCCATGAACACTGAAGCTTTCTTT	CASRESMNTEAFF
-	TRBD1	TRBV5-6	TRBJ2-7	TGTGCCAGCAGCCCTAGGACAGGGCTCGGGCAGTACTTC	CASSPRTGLGQYF
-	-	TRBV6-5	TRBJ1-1	TGTGCCAGCAATAGGGGCGGTGAAGCTTTCTTT	CASNRGGEAFF
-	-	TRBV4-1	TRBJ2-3	TGCGCCAGCAGCCAAGTGGCGGACTCTAGCACAGATACGCAGTATTTT	CASSQVADSSTDTQYF
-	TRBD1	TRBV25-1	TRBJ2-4	TGTGCCAGCAGTCCAGACAGGGAACTAGCCAAAAACATTCAGTACTTC	CASSPDRELAKNIQYF
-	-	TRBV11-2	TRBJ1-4	TGTGCCAGCAGTCGGGACCTTCCGGGGGCAACTAATGAAAAACTGTTTTTT	CASSRDLPGATNEKLFF
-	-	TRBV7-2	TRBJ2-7	TGTGCCAGCAGCTCTGGGCGATTCAATGGTTACGAGCAGTACTTC	CASSSGRFNGYEQYF
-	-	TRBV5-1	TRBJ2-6	TGCGCCAGCAGCTTGGCCCTCGGTGTGGCGGGACAGAGAATCTCTGGGGCCAACGTCCTGACTTTC	CASSLALGVAGQRISGANVLTF
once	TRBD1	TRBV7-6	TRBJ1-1	TGTGCCAGCAGCCACGGACAGGGCCCGGGGACTGAAGCTTTCTTT	CASSHGQGPGTEAFF
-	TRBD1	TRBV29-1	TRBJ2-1	TGCAGCGTTGGTTGGACAGGCTCCTACAATGAGCAGTTCTTC	CSVGWTGSYNEQFF
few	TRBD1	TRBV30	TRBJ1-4	TGTGCCTGGGGGGGGGTGACAGGGGGCCAAGAAAAACTGTTTTTT	CAWGGVTGGQEKLFF
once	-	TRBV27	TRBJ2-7	TGTGCCAGCAAGAAGAGCATGGCCTACGAGCAGTACTTC	CASKKSMAYEQYF
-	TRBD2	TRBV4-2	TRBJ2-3	TGTGCCAGCAGCCAAGATTTCCCCGCGGGGGGGCCGGGAGATACGCAGTATTTT	CASSQDFPAGGPGDTQYF
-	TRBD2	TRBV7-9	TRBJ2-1	TGTGCCAGCGGGACTAGCGGGGTCAATGAGCAGTTCTTC	CASGTSGVNEQFF
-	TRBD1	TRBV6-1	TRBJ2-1	TGTGCCAGCAGTAAGACAGGGGAGATTGAGCAGTTCTTC	CASSKTGEIEQFF
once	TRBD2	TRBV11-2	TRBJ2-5	TGTGCCAGCAGCTCCCCTAGCGGGCAAGAGACCCAGTACTTC	CASSSPSGQETQYF
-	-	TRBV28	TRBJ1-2	TGTGCCAGCAGTTTAAGGGGTCATGGCTACACCTTC	CASSLRGHGYTF
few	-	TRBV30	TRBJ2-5	TGTGCCTGGATGGGTGTAACAATGGGGAGCGAGGAGACCCAGTACTTC	CAWMGVTMGSEETQYF
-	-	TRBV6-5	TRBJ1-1	TGTGCCAGCAGGCCACGAGGGGGTATCATTGAAGCTTTCTTT	CASRPRGGIIEAFF